The sequence of this T cell receptor (beta chain) was determined in a study of identical twins. A template switching step contributed a universal primer site, while unique molecular identifiers were present in the cDNA. TCRdb re-derived calls from the 5' RACE reads in MiXCR, one entry per CDR3 protein. The table lists over 200,000 distinct CDR3 sequences, under 8.5% of them singletons. Worth noting for this clonotype: Its antigen is not known.

V lost 2 bases to trimming and J lost 8 bases, with 10 bases between them. The CDR3 extends over 13 amino acids. Regarding the study as a whole: Beta clonotypes that were abundant in cord blood contained fewer insertions, a pattern absent from memory repertoires.

This same sample was also part of a study on T cells expressing NK-cell markers. As that study records: An anti-gamma-delta TCR antibody restricted sorting to alpha-beta TCR T cells in several experiments. The contribution of dominant NKG2C+ clonotypes to CD8+ T cells in more than five donors was 1.0-7.0%.

The rearrangement uses TRBV12-3 or TRBV12-4 and TRBJ2-1, with TRBD2 as a possible D gene (5 bases). The sample comprised CD8+ T cells sorted from blood. The clonotype was recovered from a woman under 30 in good health. CDR3 bases: TGTGCCAGCAGTTTAATATTCGGGGATGAGCAGTTCTTC. This sequence encodes CASSLIFGDEQFF.